This passage covers 27 T cell receptor beta chains from one sample sequenced in a study of T cell changes during pregnancy in multiple sclerosis. Sequenced by immunoSEQ multiplex PCR; TCRdb stores in-frame clones only, minus some. This sample has about 48,000 clones, with approximately 92% found just once. Here the sequenced sample was CD4+ T cells from peripheral blood mononuclear cells, taken in the second trimester of pregnancy. These TCRs come from a female donor in good health, enrolled as a control in a pregnancy study.

The chain carries TRBV7-2 and TRBJ2-3, with 9 bases lining up with TRBD1. The germline V gene encodes CDR1 SGHTA and CDR2 FQGNSA. The trim removed 6 bases at V and 3 bases at J, leaving 19 bases unmatched. The CDR3 is 19 residues long. The CDR3 coding sequence is TGTGCCAGCAGTTTTCCCCCGGGACAGGGAAGTTTAGGGACAGATACGCAGTATTTT. It specifies CASSFPPGQGSLGTDTQYF.

The chain uses TRBV9 and TRBJ2-1; 11 positions agree with TRBD1. Per the germline V gene, CDR1 is SGDLS and CDR2 is YYNGEE. The ends lost 3 bases at V and 6 bases at J; junction bases unmatched: 5. The CDR3 consists of 15 residues. CDR3 loop: CASSGRDRGGNEQFF. The CDR3 DNA reads as TGTGCCAGCAGCGGCCGGGACAGGGGGGGCAATGAGCAGTTCTTC. Together with reference TRBV9 and TRBJ2-1, the CDR3 gives the full variable domain: DSGVTQTPKHLITATGQRVTLRCSPRSGDLSVYWYQQSLDQGLQFLIQYYNGEERAKGNILERFSAQQFPDLHSELNLSSLELGDSALYFCASSGRDRGGNEQFFGPGTRLTVL.

The chain joins TRBV28 to TRBJ2-1; D might be TRBD2 (5 bases). The ends were cut back, 9 bases at V and 4 bases at J, with 19 bases in the middle. CDR1 MDHEN and CDR2 SYDVKM come from the germline V gene. The CDR3 is made up of 15 amino acids. The chain's CDR3 is CASRTNGGSYNEQFF. DNA for the CDR3: TGTGCCAGTCGGACCAACGGCGGGTCTTACAATGAGCAGTTCTTC.

The chain carries TRBV7-9 and TRBJ2-5; D may be TRBD2 (6 bases). The V end lost 1 base, the J end lost 4 bases, and 10 bases lay between the germline ends. Germline-derived CDR1 and CDR2 are SEHNR and FQNEAQ (reference sequence). The CDR3 contains 14 residues. The CDR3: CASSLVGSGETQYF. DNA of the CDR3: TGTGCCAGCAGCTTAGTAGGTAGCGGAGAGACCCAGTACTTC.

The chain recombines TRBV10-3 with TRBJ2-5, with a possible D match to TRBD2 (6 bases). The germline V and J ends were trimmed by 5 bases and 5 bases, with 15 bases remaining between them. This CDR3 contains 14 residues. Germline V CDR1 and CDR2: ENHRY, SYGVKD. CDR3 in DNA: TGTGCCATCAGTCTAGGAGGGCCAGGGGAGACCCAGTACTTC. This codes for CAISLGGPGETQYF.

The V call is TRBV10-3, the J call TRBJ1-5; D gene ambiguous. Trimming took off 2 bases at V and 5 bases at J, with 4 bases between the two ends. Germline loops: CDR1 ENHRY, CDR2 SYGVKD. The CDR3 runs to 12 residues. The CDR3, as DNA: TGTGCCATCAGTGAGCAGGATCAGCCCCAGCATTTT. It encodes CAISEQDQPQHF.

This chain links TRBV19 with TRBJ2-7; D perhaps matches TRBD2 (7 bases). From germline, CDR1 is LNHDA and CDR2 SQIVND (reference sequence). There are 14 residues in the CDR3. Trimming removed 3 bases at V and 5 bases at J, with 14 bases between. The CDR3 reads CASSIGGASHEQYF. CDR3 nucleotides: TGTGCCAGTAGTATTGGGGGGGCTTCCCACGAGCAGTACTTC.

The rearrangement links TRBV27 to TRBJ1-3; D is unclear. Germline V CDR1 and CDR2: MNHEY, SMNVEV (reference sequence). The CDR3 contains 15 residues. Trimming pared 8 bases from V and 3 bases from J, leaving 17 bases between. Here the CDR3 DNA reads TGTGCCAGCCGATCGGGAGGGTCCTATGGAAACACCATATATTTT. Translated, it gives CASRSGGSYGNTIYF.

The chain employs TRBV5-4 and TRBJ2-5; the match to TRBD2 covers 7 bases. Looked up from germline, CDR1 is SGHNT and CDR2 is YYREEE (reference sequence). The CDR3 has 15 residues. With 0 bases clipped from V and 5 bases from J, the junction kept 7 bases outside the gene matches. For the CDR3, the DNA is TGTGCCAGCAGCTTGGTAACGGGAGGAAGTGAGACCCAGTACTTC. It yields the protein CASSLVTGGSETQYF.

This clone was seen only once. The gene calls are TRBV12-2 and TRBJ1-5; TRBD1 reflects the table's D call only, with no check against the DNA. TRBV12-2 is deemed a pseudogene. This CDR3 contains 19 residues. The CDR3 sequence: CASRLAWDRGSYSNQPQHF. DNA for the CDR3: TGTGCAAGTCGCTTAGCGTGGGACAGGGGGTCGTATAGCAATCAGCCCCAGCATTTT.

The J gene is TRBJ1-2, the V gene TRBV5-4, with a weak D call TRBD1 (6 bases). This CDR3 has 16 residues. Per the germline V gene, CDR1 is SGHNT and CDR2 is YYREEE (reference sequence). V gave up 0 bases and J gave up 4 bases, with 16 bases separating them. The CDR3 sequence: CASSLVRGGASYGYTF. CDR3 bases: TGTGCCAGCAGCTTGGTGAGGGGGGGGGCAAGCTATGGCTACACCTTC.

The gene calls are TRBV28 and TRBJ1-1, with D perhaps TRBD1 (6 bases). This CDR3 is built from 16 residues. From germline, CDR1 is MDHEN and CDR2 SYDVKM. The germline V and J ends were trimmed by 1 base and 0 bases, with 12 bases remaining between them. The CDR3 DNA sequence: TGTGCCAGCAGTTTATCGGGGGGGCGGATGAACACTGAAGCTTTCTTT. This encodes CASSLSGGRMNTEAFF.

The chain carries TRBV5-6 and TRBJ2-3; 7 bases fit TRBD1. Germline trimming cut 5 bases from V and 1 base from J; bases unmatched to any gene: 4. This CDR3 contains 14 residues. Per germline, CDR1 SGHDT and CDR2 YYEEEE. The CDR3 region is CASRTGQRTDTQYF. CDR3 DNA sequence: TGTGCCAGCAGAACGGGACAGCGCACAGATACGCAGTATTTT.

The rearrangement joins TRBV7-8 to TRBJ2-5; D is uncertain. The DNA end is more similar to TRBJ2-7, so the J call may be wrong. This CDR3 is built from 11 residues. Per germline, CDR1 SGHVS and CDR2 FQNEAQ. CDR3 protein: CASTSAYEQYF. CDR3 nucleotides: TGTGCCAGCACCAGCGCGTACGAGCAGTACTTC.

In DNA, the CDR3 is TGTGCCAGCAGTGAAAAGTGGCATGACACAGATACGCAGTATTTT. Encoded protein: CASSEKWHDTDTQYF. The V and J genes are TRBV2 and TRBJ2-3; D unclear. This CDR3 is 15 amino acids long. V was cut by 2 bases and J by 2 bases, with 11 bases left in between. In germline, CDR1 is SNHLY, CDR2 FYNNEI.

V usage is TRBV5-1 and J usage is TRBJ1-1; 7 bases map to TRBD1. J was trimmed by 5 bases and V by 5 bases; bases with no gene match: 9. The CDR3 totals 14 residues. The V gene's germline CDR1 is SGHRS and CDR2 YFSETQ. CDR3 protein: CASSSAGGRTEAFF. For the CDR3, the DNA is TGCGCCAGCAGTTCGGCAGGGGGACGTACTGAAGCTTTCTTT.

The CDR3 coding sequence is TGTGCCAGCAGCTTGGCCGGTCGGACTAGCGGGACTAAACAGTACTTC. It specifies CASSLAGRTSGTKQYF. The chain employs TRBV5-4 and TRBJ2-4; TRBD2 aligns across 12 bases. Germline V gene sequence: CDR1 SGHNT, CDR2 YYREEE (reference sequence). The CDR3 extends over 16 amino acids. V was clipped by 0 bases and J by 13 bases; unmatched bases: 11.

This chain links TRBV28 with TRBJ2-7; the D gene is possibly TRBD1 (5 bases). This CDR3 comprises 15 residues. Between the trimmed V and J ends, which lost 0 bases and 7 bases, there was a span of 16 bases. Germline assignment: CDR1 MDHEN and CDR2 SYDVKM. CDR3 sequence: CASSLWDTSPLEQYF. In DNA form, the CDR3 reads TGTGCCAGCAGTTTATGGGACACTTCCCCACTAGAGCAGTACTTC.

The CDR3, as DNA: TGTGCCAGCAGCGCACAGCGGGCTTCCTACAATGAGCAGTTCTTC. Protein product: CASSAQRASYNEQFF. The chain recombines TRBV9 with TRBJ2-1; a possible D gene is TRBD2 (6 bases). There are 15 residues in the CDR3. The germline CDR1 and CDR2 sequences are SGDLS and YYNGEE. V was clipped by 3 bases and J by 1 base, with 11 bases between them.

The chain has TRBV2 and TRBJ2-5; TRBD1 matches 7 bases. This CDR3 has 15 amino acids. J lost 3 bases, V lost 4 bases, and 8 bases had no gene match. Germline CDR1 SNHLY, CDR2 FYNNEI. The CDR3 reads CASSVDPGTEETQYF. In DNA, the CDR3 is TGTGCCAGCAGTGTAGACCCCGGGACAGAAGAGACCCAGTACTTC.

The chain joins TRBV18 to TRBJ2-5; no reliable D call. The CDR3 extends over 11 amino acids. The germline V and J ends were trimmed by 3 bases and 5 bases, with 4 bases remaining between them. Per the germline V gene, CDR1 is KGHSH and CDR2 is LQKENI. In nucleotides, the CDR3 is TGTGCCAGCTCACCGAGGGAGACCCAGTACTTC. It specifies CASSPRETQYF.

The chain is built from TRBV2 and TRBJ1-4; tentative D call: TRBD1 (6 bases). CDR3 length: 15 amino acids. Germline V gene lookup returns CDR1 SNHLY and CDR2 FYNNEI. V dropped 4 bases and J dropped 4 bases, with 13 bases sitting between them. This CDR3 reads CASSVLGGGNEKLFF. In DNA form, the CDR3 reads TGTGCCAGCAGTGTTCTGGGAGGGGGTAATGAAAAACTGTTTTTT.

CDR3 coding DNA: TGTGCCAGCAGTTCCGGGACTAGCGGGCCTACCTACGAGCAGTACTTC. Amino acid sequence: CASSSGTSGPTYEQYF. This chain joins TRBV7-2 and TRBJ2-7, with TRBD2 matching over 12 bases. Germline CDR1 reads SGHTA; CDR2 reads FQGNSA. Trimming removed 6 bases from V and 2 bases from J; junction bases left unmatched: 8. The CDR3 is 16 residues long.

This rearrangement joins TRBV28 to TRBJ2-6, with 10 bases identical to TRBD1. The germline gives CDR1 MDHEN, CDR2 SYDVKM. CDR3 length: 17 residues. The ends lost 3 bases at V and 4 bases at J; junction bases unmatched: 6. The CDR3 nucleotides are TGTGCCAGCAGTTTCATGGGACAGGGGACCGGGGCCAACGTCCTGACTTTC. Amino acids: CASSFMGQGTGANVLTF.

This sequence joins TRBV10-2 and TRBJ2-1; 14 nucleotides align to TRBD2. This CDR3 region has 14 residues. Germline V gene sequence: CDR1 WSHSY, CDR2 SAAADI. The V and J ends lost 7 bases and 7 bases, in that order; junction bases with no gene match: 3. CDR3 region: CASIRTSGGNEQFF. The CDR3, as DNA: TGCGCCAGCATCCGGACTAGCGGGGGGAATGAGCAGTTCTTC.

The chain uses TRBV4-1 and TRBJ1-2; 9 nucleotides align to TRBD1. Per germline, CDR1 MGHRA and CDR2 YSYEKL. The CDR3 runs to 14 residues. Trimming at V came to 3 bases and at J to 1 base, leaving 0 bases not matched to a gene. The DNA for the CDR3 is TGCGCCAGCAGCCAGGACAGGGGTAACTATGGCTACACCTTC. This encodes CASSQDRGNYGYTF.

The chain is built from TRBV5-1 and TRBJ2-7; D not resolved. The CDR3 loop spans 11 amino acids. CDR1 is SGHRS, CDR2 YFSETQ, per germline. V was trimmed by 0 bases and J by 6 bases, leaving 4 bases between them. The CDR3 loop is CASSLEAEQYF. The CDR3 bases are TGCGCCAGCAGCTTGGAAGCCGAGCAGTACTTC. Full variable domain (remainder filled in from reference TRBV5-1 and TRBJ2-7): KAGVTQTPRYLIKTRGQQVTLSCSPISGHRSVSWYQQTPGQGLQFLFEYFSETQRNKGNFPGRFSGRQFSNSRSEMNVSTLELGDSALYLCASSLEAEQYFGPGTRLTVT.